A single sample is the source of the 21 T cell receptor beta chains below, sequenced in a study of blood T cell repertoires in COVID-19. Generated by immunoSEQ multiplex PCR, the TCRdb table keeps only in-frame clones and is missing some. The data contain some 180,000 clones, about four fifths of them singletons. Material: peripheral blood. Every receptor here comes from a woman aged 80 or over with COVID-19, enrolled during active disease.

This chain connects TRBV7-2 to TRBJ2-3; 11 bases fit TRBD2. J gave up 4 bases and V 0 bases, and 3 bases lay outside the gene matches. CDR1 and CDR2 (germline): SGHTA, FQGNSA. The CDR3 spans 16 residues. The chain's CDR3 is CASSLALAGGADTQYF. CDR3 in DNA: TGTGCCAGCAGCTTAGCGCTAGCGGGGGGCGCAGATACGCAGTATTTT.

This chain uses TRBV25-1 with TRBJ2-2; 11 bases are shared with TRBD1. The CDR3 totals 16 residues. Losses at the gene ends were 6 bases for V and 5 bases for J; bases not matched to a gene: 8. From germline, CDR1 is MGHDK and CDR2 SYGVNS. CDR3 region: CASSSPGQGGTGELFF. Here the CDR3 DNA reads TGTGCCAGCAGCTCTCCGGGACAGGGGGGAACCGGGGAGCTGTTTTTT.

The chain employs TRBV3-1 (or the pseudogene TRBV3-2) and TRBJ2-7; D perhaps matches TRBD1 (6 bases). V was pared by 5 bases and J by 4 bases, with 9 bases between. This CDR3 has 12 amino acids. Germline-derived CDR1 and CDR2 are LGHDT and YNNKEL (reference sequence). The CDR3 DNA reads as TGTGCCAGCAGCTCACAGGGTTACGAGCAGTACTTC. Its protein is CASSSQGYEQYF.

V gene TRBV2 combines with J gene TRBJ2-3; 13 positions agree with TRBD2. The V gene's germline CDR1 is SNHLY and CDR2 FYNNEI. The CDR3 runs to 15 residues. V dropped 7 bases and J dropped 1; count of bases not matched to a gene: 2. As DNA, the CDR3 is TGTGCCAGCACCGGACTAGCGGGGGGCACAGATACGCAGTATTTT. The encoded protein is CASTGLAGGTDTQYF.

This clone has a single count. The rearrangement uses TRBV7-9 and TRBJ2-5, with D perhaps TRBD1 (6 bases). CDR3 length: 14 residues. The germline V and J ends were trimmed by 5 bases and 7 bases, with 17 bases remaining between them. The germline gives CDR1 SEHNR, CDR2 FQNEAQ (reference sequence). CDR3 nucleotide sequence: TGTGCCAGCAGCATTCCGGGACAAATCAGGACCCAGTACTTC. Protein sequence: CASSIPGQIRTQYF.

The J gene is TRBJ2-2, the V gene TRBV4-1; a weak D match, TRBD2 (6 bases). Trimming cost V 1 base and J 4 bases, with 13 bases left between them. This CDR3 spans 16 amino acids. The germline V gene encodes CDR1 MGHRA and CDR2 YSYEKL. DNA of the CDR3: TGCGCCAGCAGCCAAGTGGGGGGAGGTTTCACCGGGGAGCTGTTTTTT. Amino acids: CASSQVGGGFTGELFF.

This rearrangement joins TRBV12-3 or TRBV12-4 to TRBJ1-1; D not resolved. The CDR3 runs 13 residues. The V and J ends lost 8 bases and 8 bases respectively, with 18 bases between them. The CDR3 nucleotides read TGTGCCAGCGGCCAAGACACTCTGACCGAAGCTTTCTTT. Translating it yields CASGQDTLTEAFF.

CDR3 DNA: TGCAGCGTTGAGTTTTCAGGGCGCATCAACGAGCAGTACTTC. This translates into CSVEFSGRINEQYF. The chain carries TRBV29-1 and TRBJ2-7; tentative D call: TRBD1 (5 bases). There are 14 residues in the CDR3. With 3 bases removed from V and 5 bases from J, the gap between germline ends came to 17 bases. Germline V gene sequence: CDR1 SQVTM, CDR2 ANQGSEA.

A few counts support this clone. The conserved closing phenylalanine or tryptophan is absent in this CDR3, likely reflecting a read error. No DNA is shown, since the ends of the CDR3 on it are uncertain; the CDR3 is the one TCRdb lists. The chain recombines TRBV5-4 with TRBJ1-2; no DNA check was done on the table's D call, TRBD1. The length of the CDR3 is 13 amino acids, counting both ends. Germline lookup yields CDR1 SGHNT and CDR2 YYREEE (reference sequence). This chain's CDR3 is CASSVGGQTSGQH.

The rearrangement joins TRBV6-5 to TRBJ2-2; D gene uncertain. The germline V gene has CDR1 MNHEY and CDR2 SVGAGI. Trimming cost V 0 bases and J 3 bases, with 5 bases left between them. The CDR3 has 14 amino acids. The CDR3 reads CASSYSRYTGELFF. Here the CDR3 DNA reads TGTGCCAGCAGTTACTCCAGGTACACCGGGGAGCTGTTTTTT.

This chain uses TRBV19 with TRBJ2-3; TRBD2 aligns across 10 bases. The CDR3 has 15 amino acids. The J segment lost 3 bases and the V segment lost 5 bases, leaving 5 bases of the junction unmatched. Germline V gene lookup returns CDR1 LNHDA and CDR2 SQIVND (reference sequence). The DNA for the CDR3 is TGTGCCAGTAGTGCTAGCGGGAGCGGGACAGATACGCAGTATTTT. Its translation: CASSASGSGTDTQYF.

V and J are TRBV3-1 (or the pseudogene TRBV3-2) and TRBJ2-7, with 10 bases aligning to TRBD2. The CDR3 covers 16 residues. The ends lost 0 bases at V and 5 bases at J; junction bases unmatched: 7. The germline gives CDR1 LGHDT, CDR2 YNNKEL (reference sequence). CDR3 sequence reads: CASSQDNSGRAHEQYF. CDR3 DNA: TGTGCCAGCAGCCAAGATAACAGCGGGAGGGCCCACGAGCAGTACTTC.

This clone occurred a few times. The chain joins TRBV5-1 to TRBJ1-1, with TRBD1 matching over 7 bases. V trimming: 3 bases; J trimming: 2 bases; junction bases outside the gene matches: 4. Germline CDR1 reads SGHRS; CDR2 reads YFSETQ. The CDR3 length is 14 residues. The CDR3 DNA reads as TGCGCCAGCAGCTGGGACAGCCACAACACTGAAGCTTTCTTT. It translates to CASSWDSHNTEAFF.

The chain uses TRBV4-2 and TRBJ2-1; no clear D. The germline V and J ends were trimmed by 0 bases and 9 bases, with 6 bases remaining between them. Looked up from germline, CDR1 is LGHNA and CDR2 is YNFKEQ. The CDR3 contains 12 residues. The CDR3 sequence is CASSQEAAEQFF. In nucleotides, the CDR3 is TGTGCCAGCAGCCAAGAGGCGGCTGAGCAGTTCTTC.

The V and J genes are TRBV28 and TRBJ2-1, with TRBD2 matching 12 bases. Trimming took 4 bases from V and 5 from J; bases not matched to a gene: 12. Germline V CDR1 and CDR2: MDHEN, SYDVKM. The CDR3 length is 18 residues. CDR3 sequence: CASSSTGERTSGNNEQFF. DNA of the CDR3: TGTGCCAGCAGTTCGACAGGGGAAAGGACTAGCGGGAACAATGAGCAGTTCTTC.

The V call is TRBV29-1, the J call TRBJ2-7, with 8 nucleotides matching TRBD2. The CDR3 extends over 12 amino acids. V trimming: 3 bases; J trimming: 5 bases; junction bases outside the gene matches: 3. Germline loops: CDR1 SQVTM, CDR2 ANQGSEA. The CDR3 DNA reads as TGCAGCGTTGACGGGGGGGACCACGAGCAGTACTTC. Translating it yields CSVDGGDHEQYF.

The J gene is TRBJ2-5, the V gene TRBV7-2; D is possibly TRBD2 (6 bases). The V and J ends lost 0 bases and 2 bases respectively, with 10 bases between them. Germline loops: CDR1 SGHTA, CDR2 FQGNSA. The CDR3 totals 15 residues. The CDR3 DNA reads TGTGCCAGCAGCTTAGCTCGGGGGATGCAAGAGACCCAGTACTTC. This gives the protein CASSLARGMQETQYF.

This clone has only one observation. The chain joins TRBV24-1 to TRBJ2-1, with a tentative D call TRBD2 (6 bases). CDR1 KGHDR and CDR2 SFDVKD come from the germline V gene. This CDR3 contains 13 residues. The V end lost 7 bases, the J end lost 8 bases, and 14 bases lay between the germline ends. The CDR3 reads CATRAPGVDEQFF. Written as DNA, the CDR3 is TGTGCCACCAGGGCGCCGGGGGTCGATGAGCAGTTCTTC.

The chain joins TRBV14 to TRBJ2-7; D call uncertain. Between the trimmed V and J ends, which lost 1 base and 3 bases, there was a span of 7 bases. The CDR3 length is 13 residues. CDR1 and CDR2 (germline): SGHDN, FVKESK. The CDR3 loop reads CASSQVVLYEQYF. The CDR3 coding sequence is TGTGCCAGCAGCCAAGTAGTTCTCTACGAGCAGTACTTC.

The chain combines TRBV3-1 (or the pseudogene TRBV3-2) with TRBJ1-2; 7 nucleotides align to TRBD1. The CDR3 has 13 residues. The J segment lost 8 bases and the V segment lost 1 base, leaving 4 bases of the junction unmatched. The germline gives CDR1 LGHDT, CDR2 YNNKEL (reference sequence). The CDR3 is CASSQVDRFGYTF. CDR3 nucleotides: TGTGCCAGCAGCCAAGTGGACAGGTTCGGCTACACCTTC.

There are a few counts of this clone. The CDR3 sequence is CASSPGQGNYGYTF. CDR3 DNA sequence: TGTGCCAGCAGCCCCGGACAGGGGAACTATGGCTACACCTTC. The V call is TRBV5-4, the J call TRBJ1-2; 9 nucleotides match TRBD1. This CDR3 contains 14 residues. Germline V lookup: CDR1 SGHNT, CDR2 YYREEE (reference sequence). With V trimmed by 4 bases and J by 2 bases, 3 bases remained unmatched.